What follows are 27 T cell receptor beta chains derived from one specimen sequenced in a study of regulatory T cells in long-lasting Graves disease. Construction of the TCR beta libraries employed iRepertoire HTBI primers in conjunction with Arm-PCR of CDR3 regions. TCRdb recomputed calls from the multiplex PCR reads with MiXCR, one row per CDR3 protein. The sample lists under 400,000 distinct CDR3 sequences; approximately 15% were seen once. Sample time point: newly diagnosed GD, antithyroid drugs for less than 3 months. Isolated PBMC RNA provided the starting material for the TCR library. The data also belong to a second study, concerning T cells in Graves' hyperthyroidism and ophthalmopathy.

Sequenced here: peripheral blood mononuclear cells (PBMCs), sampled at new diagnosis, from a patient treated with antithyroid drugs. The receptors come from a man aged 40-55 years with Graves disease.

About this clonotype: Since a much larger clone is just one base distant, this may be a read error. The V call is TRBV3-1, the J call TRBJ2-7, with TRBD2 matching over 12 bases. The CDR3 consists of 15 residues. The ends lost 4 bases at V and 9 bases at J; junction bases unmatched: 10. Germline CDR1 and CDR2: LGHDT and YNNKEL (reference sequence). This CDR3 reads CASSPLAGGQDGQYF. The DNA of the CDR3 is TGTGCCAGCAGCCCGCTAGCGGGGGGGCAGGACGGGCAGTACTTC.

There are a few counts of this clonotype. V is TRBV12-3 or TRBV12-4 and J is TRBJ2-2, with a possible D match to TRBD1 (5 bases). The CDR3 is 14 amino acids. Between the trimmed V and J ends, which lost 2 bases and 6 bases, there was a span of 10 bases. CDR3 sequence reads: CASSLSGLAGELFF. The CDR3 nucleotides are TGTGCCAGCAGTTTATCAGGGCTGGCCGGGGAGCTGTTTTTT.

This clonotype was recorded at least ten times. The chain joins TRBV28 to TRBJ2-5; 9 bases agree with TRBD2. The CDR3 spans 23 residues. Unmatched junction bases numbered 27, after V lost 3 bases and J lost 1 base. The germline gives CDR1 MDHEN, CDR2 SYDVKM. CDR3 sequence (DNA): TGTGCCAGCAGTTTGTTGTGGCCCGGACGGGCGGGGGGGCTGGGTTTAGGCCAAGAGACCCAGTACTTC. The encoded protein is CASSLLWPGRAGGLGLGQETQYF.

This clonotype was seen many times. The rearrangement uses TRBV2 and TRBJ1-1; no clear D. Trimming stripped 6 bases from V and 11 bases from J, with 7 bases between. From germline, CDR1 is SNHLY and CDR2 FYNNEI. This CDR3 is built from 9 residues. The CDR3 coding sequence is TGTGCCAGCAGGGTTGAGGCTTTCTTT. Amino acids: CASRVEAFF.

The chain employs TRBV5-1 and TRBJ2-1; 7 nucleotides line up with TRBD2. The end of the DNA is better explained by TRBJ2-5, so the J call may be wrong. CDR3 length: 15 amino acids. The germline gives CDR1 SGHRS, CDR2 YFSETQ. CDR3 amino acids: CASSLALTSEETQYF. Written as DNA, the CDR3 is TGCGCCAGCAGCTTGGCCCTAACTAGCGAAGAGACCCAGTACTTC.

The chain combines TRBV28 with TRBJ2-3; 15 nucleotides line up with TRBD2. This CDR3 is 18 amino acids long. V shed 7 bases and J 4 bases; nucleotides not matched to a gene: 12. Germline CDR1 MDHEN, CDR2 SYDVKM. CDR3 sequence: CASTLAGTSGGSADTQYF. CDR3 DNA sequence: TGTGCCAGCACCCTCGCCGGGACTAGCGGGGGGTCTGCAGATACGCAGTATTTT. Full variable domain (rest looked up from reference TRBV28 and TRBJ2-3): DVKVTQSSRYLVKRTGEKVFLECVQDMDHENMFWYRQDPGLGLRLIYFSYDVKMKEKGDIPEGYSVSREKKERFSLILESASTNQTSMYLCASTLAGTSGGSADTQYFGPGTRLTVL.

In its sample, this clonotype was seen many times. The chain combines TRBV28 with TRBJ2-3, with TRBD1 identical over 11 bases. Per germline, CDR1 MDHEN and CDR2 SYDVKM. The CDR3 extends over 15 amino acids. J was trimmed by 5 bases and V by 5 bases; bases with no gene match: 6. CDR3: CASSGRDRGGDTQYF. CDR3 coding DNA: TGTGCCAGCAGTGGCCGGGACAGGGGGGGAGATACGCAGTATTTT. Filled out from reference TRBV28 and TRBJ2-3, the complete variable domain reads DVKVTQSSRYLVKRTGEKVFLECVQDMDHENMFWYRQDPGLGLRLIYFSYDVKMKEKGDIPEGYSVSREKKERFSLILESASTNQTSMYLCASSGRDRGGDTQYFGPGTRLTVL.

The chain carries TRBV5-1 and TRBJ1-4; 11 bases agree with TRBD1. CDR1 and CDR2 from the germline V gene are SGHRS and YFSETQ. Trimming at V came to 2 bases and at J to 7 bases, leaving 4 bases not matched to a gene. The CDR3 consists of 15 residues. CDR3 protein: CASSFSGTGGEKLFF. The CDR3 DNA follows: TGCGCCAGCAGCTTCTCCGGGACAGGGGGTGAAAAACTGTTTTTT.

This clonotype was counted many times. This chain uses TRBV10-3 with TRBJ1-6; D unresolved. This CDR3 comprises 18 residues. Germline CDR1 is ENHRY and CDR2 is SYGVKD. Trimming shortened V by 2 bases and J by 0 bases, and 14 bases separated the two germline ends. The CDR3: CAISEMSVWSSYNSPLHF. DNA of the CDR3: TGTGCCATCAGTGAGATGTCCGTCTGGAGCTCCTATAATTCACCCCTCCACTTT.

This clonotype was picked up many times. The J gene is TRBJ2-3, the V gene TRBV2; TRBD1 agrees at 10 bases. The CDR3 has 12 amino acids. The germline V gene has CDR1 SNHLY and CDR2 FYNNEI. The J segment lost 8 bases and the V segment lost 4 bases, leaving 0 bases of the junction unmatched. The CDR3 bases are TGTGCCAGCAGTGGGACAGGGGGTACGCAGTATTTT. Its protein is CASSGTGGTQYF.

This clonotype was observed at least ten times. V gene TRBV11-2 combines with J gene TRBJ2-1, with TRBD1 identical over 7 bases. This CDR3 is built from 14 residues. After removal of 6 bases from V and 2 bases from J, the junction contained 4 bases not matched to a gene. CDR1 is SGHAT, CDR2 FQNNGV, per germline. This CDR3 reads CASRAGGTYNEQFF. CDR3 DNA sequence: TGTGCCAGCAGGGCAGGGGGTACCTACAATGAGCAGTTCTTC.

On this clonotype itself: A much more abundant neighbour one base away suggests this may be a read error. The chain carries TRBV5-6 and TRBJ2-7; 11 nucleotides align to TRBD1. The germline gives CDR1 SGHDT, CDR2 YYEEEE. This CDR3 contains 16 residues. The V and J ends lost 1 base and 7 bases, in that order; junction bases with no gene match: 10. CDR3 sequence reads: CASSLYGTGGGNEQYF. CDR3 bases: TGTGCCAGCAGCTTGTATGGGACAGGGGGAGGCAATGAGCAGTACTTC.

V usage is TRBV5-1 and J usage is TRBJ2-3; TRBD2 aligns across 11 bases. The CDR3 has 15 amino acids. Germline V gene sequence: CDR1 SGHRS, CDR2 YFSETQ. Trimming took 4 bases from V and 4 from J; bases not matched to a gene: 5. CDR3 nucleotide sequence: TGCGCCAGCAGCGGCCGTAGCGGGGGGGCAGATACGCAGTATTTT. Translating gives CASSGRSGGADTQYF.

This clonotype was seen a handful of times. The J gene is TRBJ2-3, the V gene TRBV6-2 or TRBV6-3; a weak D match, TRBD2 (6 bases). Germline CDR1 MNHEY, CDR2 SVGEGT. The CDR3 covers 16 residues. The V and J ends lost 5 bases and 4 bases respectively, with 19 bases between them. CDR3 in DNA: TGTGCCAGCAGTGAAGGGATGGCGGGGAATTCAGATACGCAGTATTTT. Translation gives CASSEGMAGNSDTQYF.

The chain uses TRBV18 and TRBJ2-7, with D possibly called TRBD1 or TRBD2 (5 bases each). Germline-derived CDR1 and CDR2 are KGHSH and LQKENI. V dropped 4 bases and J dropped 0 bases, with 16 bases sitting between them. The CDR3 consists of 16 residues. The CDR3 DNA reads TGTGCCAGCTCACTAACGAGGGACGGAGGCTCCTACGAGCAGTACTTC. Its protein is CASSLTRDGGSYEQYF.

The rearrangement uses TRBV19 and TRBJ1-5; TRBD1 matches at 7 bases. The V segment lost 4 bases and the J segment 4 bases; nucleotides outside the gene matches: 1. The CDR3 covers 13 residues. Germline loops: CDR1 LNHDA, CDR2 SQIVND (reference sequence). The DNA of the CDR3 is TGTGCCAGTAGTACCAGGGGGAATCAGCCCCAGCATTTT. This gives the protein CASSTRGNQPQHF.

Details on this clonotype: This could be a read error, since a much larger clone is one nucleotide away. The chain combines TRBV18 with TRBJ1-3; D is perhaps TRBD1 (6 bases). CDR1 KGHSH and CDR2 LQKENI come from the germline V gene. There are 16 residues in the CDR3. The CDR3 region is CASSLDSLSSGSTIYF. Here the CDR3 DNA reads TGTGCCAGCTCCTTGGACAGTCTCAGCTCTGGAAGCACCATATATTTT.

This clonotype was counted many times. V usage is TRBV29-1 and J usage is TRBJ1-1; D may be TRBD1 (6 bases). V lost 3 bases and J 0 bases, leaving 17 bases between the germline ends. There are 16 residues in the CDR3. Germline V gene lookup returns CDR1 SQVTM and CDR2 ANQGSEA. In DNA, the CDR3 is TGCAGCGTTGAGGAGAGGGGGGACACTCTGAACACTGAAGCTTTCTTT. Translation: CSVEERGDTLNTEAFF.

The sample holds a few counts of this clonotype. The gene calls are TRBV10-3 and TRBJ2-1, with 9 bases aligning to TRBD2. The CDR3 contains 15 residues. Trimming cost V 3 bases and J 10 bases; bases outside gene matches: 10. Germline assignment: CDR1 ENHRY and CDR2 SYGVKD. The CDR3 region is CAISDGNSGGSEQFF. DNA of the CDR3: TGTGCCATCAGTGATGGAAATAGCGGGGGATCGGAGCAGTTCTTC.

This clonotype has a count of ten or more. The junction and the germline gene differ at one end; a read error may be behind it. The chain has TRBV5-1 and TRBJ1-1, with D uncertain. From germline, CDR1 is SGHRS and CDR2 YFSETQ. The CDR3 runs 14 residues. The CDR3 is CASSLGRLNTEAFF. The CDR3 DNA reads TGTGCCAGCAGCTTAGGGAGGCTGAACACTGAAGCTTTCTTT.

This clonotype was seen many times. The rearrangement joins TRBV7-9 to TRBJ1-1; D remains ambiguous. CDR3 size: 12 residues. The V end was cut by 1 base, the J end by 3 bases, with 3 bases between. Germline lookup yields CDR1 SEHNR and CDR2 FQNEAQ (reference sequence). The CDR3 is CASSLGYTEAFF. The CDR3 DNA reads as TGTGCCAGCAGCTTAGGGTACACTGAAGCTTTCTTT.

This chain joins TRBV5-1 and TRBJ1-5; 8 nucleotides agree with TRBD1. V was pared by 6 bases and J by 4 bases, with 18 bases of the junction left unmatched. Germline CDR1 reads SGHRS; CDR2 reads YFSETQ. This CDR3 contains 18 residues. The CDR3 nucleotides are TGCGCCAGCACGGGAGGGGACAGGTCTTTTATTAGTAATCAGCCCCAGCATTTT. Amino acids: CASTGGDRSFISNQPQHF.

This clonotype came up a few times. The chain links TRBV25-1 to TRBJ1-1, with 9 nucleotides matching TRBD1. The CDR3 contains 15 residues. From germline, CDR1 is MGHDK and CDR2 SYGVNS. With V trimmed by 5 bases and J by 5 bases, 9 bases remained unmatched. The chain's CDR3 is CASSKDRGVNTEAFF. CDR3 DNA sequence: TGTGCCAGCAGTAAGGACAGGGGAGTAAATACTGAAGCTTTCTTT.

The V and J genes are TRBV4-1 and TRBJ1-6; possibly TRBD1 for D (5 bases). The V gene lost 0 bases and the J gene lost 6 bases, with 9 bases spanning the gap. The germline CDR1 and CDR2 sequences are MGHRA and YSYEKL. This CDR3 region has 15 residues. CDR3 nucleotides: TGCGCCAGCAGCCAAGATTGGGGGTTTAATTCACCCCTCCACTTT. It is translated as CASSQDWGFNSPLHF.

Ten or more counts support this clonotype. The V gene is TRBV2, the J gene TRBJ2-2; D is undetermined. Germline V lookup: CDR1 SNHLY, CDR2 FYNNEI. The CDR3 is 13 residues long. V lost 6 bases and J lost 1, with 6 bases in between. CDR3 nucleotide sequence: TGTGCCAGCAGGGTTGGGAACACCGGGGAGCTGTTTTTT. It is translated as CASRVGNTGELFF. Combining the CDR3 with reference TRBV2 and TRBJ2-2 gives the whole variable domain EPEVTQTPSHQVTQMGQEVILRCVPISNHLYFYWYRQILGQKVEFLVSFYNNEISEKSEIFDDQFSVERPDGSNFTLKIRSTKLEDSAMYFCASRVGNTGELFFGEGSRLTVL.

This clonotype was detected ten times or more. The chain carries TRBV7-2 and TRBJ2-5; no firm D call. Germline CDR1 reads SGHTA; CDR2 reads FQGNSA. Trimming stripped 9 bases from V and 0 bases from J, with 8 bases between. The CDR3 totals 12 residues. The CDR3 loop reads CASSRYQETQYF. The CDR3 bases are TGTGCCAGTTCTAGGTACCAAGAGACCCAGTACTTC.

For this clonotype: This likely comes from a read error, as the CDR3 has no conserved phenylalanine or tryptophan at its end. The rearrangement joins TRBV30 to TRBJ2-7; no clear D gene. The CDR3 spans 14 residues. CDR1 and CDR2 from the germline V gene are GTSNPN and SVGIG (reference sequence). This CDR3 is CAWSARGVVYGQYL. The CDR3 DNA sequence: TGTGCCTGGAGTGCGCGTGGGGTGGTCTACGGGCAGTACCTC.